The T cell receptor beta chain under discussion was sequenced for a study of CD8+CD57+ T cells in acquired aplastic anemia. According to the study, genomic DNA was the template for TCR beta VDJ and CDR3 profiling. TCRdb used MiXCR to reprocess the reads, holding one entry per CDR3 protein. The data show 400,000 to 600,000 distinct CDR3 sequences, about a third seen once. Trimming removed 5 bases from V and 6 bases from J, with 20 bases in between. Germline V gene data show CDR1 as MGHDK and CDR2 as SYGVNS. The CDR3 is made up of 16 amino acids. This clonotype was recorded many times. Whoever was chosen for sequencing had shown CD8+CD57+ cell expansion by flow cytometry.

This sequence joins TRBV25-1 and TRBJ2-1; D might be TRBD1 or TRBD2, each matching 7 bases. Material for sequencing was sorted CD4+, CD8+, or CD8+CD57+ T cells (not recorded which) from PBMCs. This clonotype was sampled from a human donor with aplastic anemia. The CDR3 region is CASSRAGSGTVNEQFF. CDR3 in DNA: TGTGCCAGCAGTAGAGCGGGAAGCGGGACAGTCAATGAGCAGTTCTTC.